The following is a T cell receptor beta chain sequence with its context. As yet, its antigen is unknown. These data are taken from a study of long-term antiretroviral therapy in people with HIV. Version v3.0 of the immunoSEQ assay was performed at survey level. The table came from immunoSEQ multiplex PCR; TCRdb's copy has only in-frame clones and leaves some out. The data contain 30,000 to 35,000 clones, more than 95% of them singletons. Study findings and constraints: Repertoires with HIV possessed tighter CDR3 length spans than those of controls. Diversity went up after ART and still fell short of transplant donor controls. All blood samples came from the years 2004 to 2017, possibly under older ART regimens. Data on ART adherence, viral resistance or therapy changes were unavailable.

The CDR3 consists of 14 residues. V was clipped by 7 bases and J by 6 bases, with 19 bases between them. Germline CDR1 SGHDT, CDR2 YYEEEE. The input for sequencing was unsorted PBMCs, taken 6.9 years after starting antiretroviral therapy. The chain carries TRBV5-6 and TRBJ1-1, with a tentative D call TRBD1 (5 bases). This clonotype originated in a young man with HIV. The CDR3 DNA sequence: TGTGCCAGCGGGCCGACAGCGGAGTCCCCTGAAGCTTTCTTT. The encoded protein is CASGPTAESPEAFF.